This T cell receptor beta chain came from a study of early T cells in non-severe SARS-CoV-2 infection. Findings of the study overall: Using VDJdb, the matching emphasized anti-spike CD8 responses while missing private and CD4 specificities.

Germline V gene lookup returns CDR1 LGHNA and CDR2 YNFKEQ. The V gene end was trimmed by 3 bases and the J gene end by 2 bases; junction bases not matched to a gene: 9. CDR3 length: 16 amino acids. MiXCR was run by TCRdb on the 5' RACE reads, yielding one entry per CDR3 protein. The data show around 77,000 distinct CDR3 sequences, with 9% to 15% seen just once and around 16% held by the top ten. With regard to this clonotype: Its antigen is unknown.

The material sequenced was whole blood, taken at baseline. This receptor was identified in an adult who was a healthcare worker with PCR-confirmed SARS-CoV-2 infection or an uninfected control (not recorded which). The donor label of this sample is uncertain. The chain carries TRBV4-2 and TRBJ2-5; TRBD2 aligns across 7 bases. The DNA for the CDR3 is TGTGCCAGCAGCCACGTTATTGCGGGGGAGCAAGAGACCCAGTACTTC. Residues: CASSHVIAGEQETQYF.